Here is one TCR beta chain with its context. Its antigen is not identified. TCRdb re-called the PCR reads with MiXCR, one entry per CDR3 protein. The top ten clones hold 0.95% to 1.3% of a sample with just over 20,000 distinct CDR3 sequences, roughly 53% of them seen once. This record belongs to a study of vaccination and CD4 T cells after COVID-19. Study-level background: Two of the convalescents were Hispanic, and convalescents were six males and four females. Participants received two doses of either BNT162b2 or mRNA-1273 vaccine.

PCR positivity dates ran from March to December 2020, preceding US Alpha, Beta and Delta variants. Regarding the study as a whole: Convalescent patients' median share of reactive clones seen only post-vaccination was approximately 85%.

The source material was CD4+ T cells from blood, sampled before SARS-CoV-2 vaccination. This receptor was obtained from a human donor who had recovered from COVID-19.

Here the CDR3 DNA reads TGCAGCGTTGTCAACACAGATACGCAGTATTTT. The encoded protein is CSVVNTDTQYF. The rearrangement joins TRBV29-1 to TRBJ2-3; D is ambiguous. The germline CDR1 and CDR2 sequences are SQVTM and ANQGSEA. V lost 4 bases, J lost 2 bases, and 4 bases lay in between. The CDR3 is 11 amino acids.